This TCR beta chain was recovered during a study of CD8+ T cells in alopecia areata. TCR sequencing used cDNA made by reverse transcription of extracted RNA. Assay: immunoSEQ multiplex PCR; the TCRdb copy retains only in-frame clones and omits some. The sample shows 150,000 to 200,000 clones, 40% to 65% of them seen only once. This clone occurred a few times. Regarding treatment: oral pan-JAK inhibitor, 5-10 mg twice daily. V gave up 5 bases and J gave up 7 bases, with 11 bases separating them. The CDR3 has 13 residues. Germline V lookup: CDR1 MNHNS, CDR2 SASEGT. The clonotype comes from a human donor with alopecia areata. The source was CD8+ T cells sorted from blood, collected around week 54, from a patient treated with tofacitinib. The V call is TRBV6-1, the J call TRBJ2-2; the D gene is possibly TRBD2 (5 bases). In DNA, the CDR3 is TGTGCCAGCAGTCCCCGGGGAGACGGGGAGCTGTTTTTT. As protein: CASSPRGDGELFF.